One and the same sample provided the 3 T cell receptor beta chains below, sequenced in a study of control samples from healthy donors and cancer patients. Assay: immunoSEQ multiplex PCR; the TCRdb copy retains only in-frame clones and omits some. The sample has 20,000 to 30,000 clones; approximately 91% are singletons. The sequenced sample consisted of PBMCs. These receptors were collected from a man aged 50 to 60 with lung cancer.

This chain uses TRBV11-2 with TRBJ2-3, with D possibly TRBD1 on 6 matching bases. This CDR3 has 15 residues. Germline V CDR1 and CDR2: SGHAT, FQNNGV. Trimming shortened V by 2 bases and J by 0 bases, and 9 bases separated the two germline ends. The DNA for the CDR3 is TGTGCCAGCAGCTTAACGGGACACAGCACAGATACGCAGTATTTT. Translated: CASSLTGHSTDTQYF.

V is TRBV2 and J is TRBJ1-6, with a weak D call TRBD1 (5 bases). The CDR3 extends over 15 amino acids. Trimming stripped 8 bases from V and 6 bases from J, with 17 bases between. CDR1 and CDR2 (germline): SNHLY, FYNNEI. The CDR3 sequence is CASDGKAQGNSPLHF. CDR3 nucleotide sequence: TGTGCCAGCGATGGAAAGGCGCAGGGTAATTCACCCCTCCACTTT.

The rearrangement uses TRBV7-9 and TRBJ2-3; TRBD1 or TRBD2 may be the D gene (5 bases each). This CDR3 spans 14 amino acids. Germline CDR1 SEHNR, CDR2 FQNEAQ (reference sequence). V lost 5 bases and J lost 4, with 13 bases in between. The CDR3 coding sequence is TGTGCCAGCAGCCCCGTGAGGGGCCCAGATACGCAGTATTTT. It encodes CASSPVRGPDTQYF. Variable domain in full (rest from reference TRBV7-9 and TRBJ2-3): DTGVSQNPRHKITKRGQNVTFRCDPISEHNRLYWYRQTLGQGPEFLTYFQNEAQLEKSRLLSDRFSAERPKGSFSTLEIQRTEQGDSAMYLCASSPVRGPDTQYFGPGTRLTVL.